This T cell receptor (beta chain) was obtained from a study of blood T cells in healthy people across ages. Study results and caveats: No one knew whether donors had CMV, which possibly confounded expanded clonotype changes.

The sample, around 10 milliliters of peripheral blood, was drawn from each donor. A remark on this clonotype: Its antigen is as yet unknown.

The V gene's germline CDR1 is MGHRA and CDR2 YSYEKL. This CDR3 region has 14 residues. V was clipped by 1 base and J by 2 bases, with 9 bases between them. Then a second PCR, running roughly 7 to 12 cycles, was carried out with a sample-barcoded 5' primer and a J-beta primer mix. TCRdb itself ran the 5' RACE reads through MiXCR, one entry per CDR3 protein. Among 1.5 million to 2 million distinct CDR3 sequences listed, approximately 39% were seen once. Sequences were obtained from blood. This receptor was taken from a human donor in good health. The chain joins TRBV4-1 to TRBJ2-7; D might be TRBD1 (5 bases). The CDR3 region is CASSQVTGTYEQYF. The CDR3 DNA reads TGCGCCAGCAGCCAAGTTACAGGTACCTACGAGCAGTACTTC.